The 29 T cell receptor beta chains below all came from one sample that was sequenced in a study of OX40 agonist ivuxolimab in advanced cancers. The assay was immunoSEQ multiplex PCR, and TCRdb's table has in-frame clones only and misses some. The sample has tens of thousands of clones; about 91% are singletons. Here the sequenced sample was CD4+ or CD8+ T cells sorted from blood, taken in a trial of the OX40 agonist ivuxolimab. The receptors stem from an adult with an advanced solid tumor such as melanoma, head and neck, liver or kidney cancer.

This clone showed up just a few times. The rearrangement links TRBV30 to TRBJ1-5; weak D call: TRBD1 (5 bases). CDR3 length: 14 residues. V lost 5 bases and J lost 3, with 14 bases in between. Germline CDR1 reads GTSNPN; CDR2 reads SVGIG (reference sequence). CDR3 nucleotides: TGTGCCTGGGGCCAGGGAGACATCAATCAGCCCCAGCATTTT. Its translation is CAWGQGDINQPQHF.

This CDR3 is CASRLTGGYQPQHF. CDR3 nucleotide sequence: TGTGCCAGTAGACTTACAGGGGGCTACCAGCCCCAGCATTTT. The V and J genes are TRBV19 and TRBJ1-5, with TRBD1 matching over 9 bases. The CDR3 is 14 amino acids. Germline trimming cut 6 bases from V and 7 bases from J; bases unmatched to any gene: 7. CDR1 is LNHDA, CDR2 SQIVND, per germline (reference sequence).

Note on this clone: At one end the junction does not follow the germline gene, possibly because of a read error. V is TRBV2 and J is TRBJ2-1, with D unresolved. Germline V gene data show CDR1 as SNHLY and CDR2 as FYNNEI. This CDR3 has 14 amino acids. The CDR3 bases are TGTGCCAGCGGTGAGACGACTGCTATCTCTGAGCAGTTCTTC. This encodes CASGETTAISEQFF.

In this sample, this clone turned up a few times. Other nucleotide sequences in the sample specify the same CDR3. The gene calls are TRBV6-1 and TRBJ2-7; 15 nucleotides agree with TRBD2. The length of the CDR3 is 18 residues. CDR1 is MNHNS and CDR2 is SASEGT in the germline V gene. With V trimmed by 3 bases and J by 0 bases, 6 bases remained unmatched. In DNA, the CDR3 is TGTGCCAGCAGTGAGGGGGGACTAGCGGGAGGATCCTCCTACGAGCAGTACTTC. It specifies CASSEGGLAGGSSYEQYF.

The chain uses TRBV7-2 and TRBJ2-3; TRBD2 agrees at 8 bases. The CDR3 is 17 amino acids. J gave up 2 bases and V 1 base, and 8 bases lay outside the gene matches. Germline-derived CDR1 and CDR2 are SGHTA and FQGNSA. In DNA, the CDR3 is TGTGCCAGCAGCTTAGGAAGTTTTAGCGGGATCACAGATACGCAGTATTTT. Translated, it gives CASSLGSFSGITDTQYF.

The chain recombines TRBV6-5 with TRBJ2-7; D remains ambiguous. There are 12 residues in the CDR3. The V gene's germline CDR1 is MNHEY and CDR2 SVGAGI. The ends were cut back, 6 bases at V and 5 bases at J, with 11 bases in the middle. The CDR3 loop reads CASRGWLHEQYF. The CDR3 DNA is TGTGCCAGCAGGGGGTGGCTTCACGAGCAGTACTTC.

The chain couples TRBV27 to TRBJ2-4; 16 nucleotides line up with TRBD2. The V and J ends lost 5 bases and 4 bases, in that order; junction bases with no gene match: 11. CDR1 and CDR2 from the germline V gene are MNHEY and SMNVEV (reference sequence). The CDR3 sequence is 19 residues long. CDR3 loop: CASSLSSGLAGGGKNIQYF. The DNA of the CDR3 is TGTGCCAGCAGTCTTTCATCGGGACTAGCGGGAGGGGGGAAAAACATTCAGTACTTC.

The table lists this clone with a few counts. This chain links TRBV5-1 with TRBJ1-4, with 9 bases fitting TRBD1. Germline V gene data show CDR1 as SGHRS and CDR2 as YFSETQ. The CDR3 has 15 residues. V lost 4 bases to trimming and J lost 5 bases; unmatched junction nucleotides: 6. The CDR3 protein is CASSATGTGNEKLFF. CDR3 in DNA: TGCGCCAGCAGCGCGACCGGGACAGGGAATGAAAAACTGTTTTTT.

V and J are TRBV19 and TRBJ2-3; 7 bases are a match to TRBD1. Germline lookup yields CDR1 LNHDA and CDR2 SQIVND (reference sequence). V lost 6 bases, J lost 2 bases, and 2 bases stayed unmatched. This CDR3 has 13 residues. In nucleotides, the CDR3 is TGTGCCAGTAGAACAGGGGCCACAGATACGCAGTATTTT. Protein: CASRTGATDTQYF.

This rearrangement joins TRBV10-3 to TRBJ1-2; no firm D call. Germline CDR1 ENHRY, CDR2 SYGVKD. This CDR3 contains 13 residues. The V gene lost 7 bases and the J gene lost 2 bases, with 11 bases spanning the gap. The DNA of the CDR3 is TGTGCCATCATCCATACAGAAAACTATGGCTACACCTTC. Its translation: CAIIHTENYGYTF.

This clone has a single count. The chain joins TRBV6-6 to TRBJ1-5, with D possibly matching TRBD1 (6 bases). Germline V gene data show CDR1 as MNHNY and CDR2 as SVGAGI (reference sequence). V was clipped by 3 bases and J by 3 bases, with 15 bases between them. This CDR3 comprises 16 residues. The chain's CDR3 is CASSYGRTAYNQPQHF. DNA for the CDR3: TGTGCCAGCAGTTATGGACGGACAGCTTACAATCAGCCCCAGCATTTT.

The CDR3 is CASSVGVGGNTGELFF. CDR3 bases: TGTGCCAGCAGCGTAGGGGTGGGAGGGAACACCGGGGAGCTGTTTTTT. The chain uses TRBV9 and TRBJ2-2; maybe TRBD2 (6 bases). Trimming pared 0 bases from V and 1 base from J, leaving 10 bases between. The CDR3 covers 16 residues. CDR1 and CDR2 from the germline V gene are SGDLS and YYNGEE.

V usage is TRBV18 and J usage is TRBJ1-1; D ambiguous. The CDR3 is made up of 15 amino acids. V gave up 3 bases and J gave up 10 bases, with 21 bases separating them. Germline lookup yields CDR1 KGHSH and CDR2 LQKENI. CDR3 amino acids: CASSPGQELLEGAFF. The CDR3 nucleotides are TGTGCCAGCTCACCCGGGCAGGAGCTATTGGAGGGAGCTTTCTTT.

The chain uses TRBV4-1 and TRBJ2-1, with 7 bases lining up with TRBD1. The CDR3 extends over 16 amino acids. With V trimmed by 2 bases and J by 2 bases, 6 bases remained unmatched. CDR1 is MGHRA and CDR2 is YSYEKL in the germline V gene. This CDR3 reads CASSQRDRETYNEQFF. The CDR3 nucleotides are TGCGCCAGCAGCCAAAGAGACAGGGAAACCTACAATGAGCAGTTCTTC.

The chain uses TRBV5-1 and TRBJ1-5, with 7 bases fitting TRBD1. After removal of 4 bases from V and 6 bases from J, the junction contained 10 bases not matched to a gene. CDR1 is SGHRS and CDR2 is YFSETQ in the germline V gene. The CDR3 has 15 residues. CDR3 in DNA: TGCGCCAGCAGCCCTCAGGGGGGGGGCGGTCAGCCCCAGCATTTT. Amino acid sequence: CASSPQGGGGQPQHF.

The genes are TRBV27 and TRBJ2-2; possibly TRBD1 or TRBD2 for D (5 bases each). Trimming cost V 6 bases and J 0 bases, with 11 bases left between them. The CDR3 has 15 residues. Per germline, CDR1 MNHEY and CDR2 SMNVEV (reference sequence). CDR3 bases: TGTGCCAGCAGGAGGGACCAAACGAACACCGGGGAGCTGTTTTTT. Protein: CASRRDQTNTGELFF.

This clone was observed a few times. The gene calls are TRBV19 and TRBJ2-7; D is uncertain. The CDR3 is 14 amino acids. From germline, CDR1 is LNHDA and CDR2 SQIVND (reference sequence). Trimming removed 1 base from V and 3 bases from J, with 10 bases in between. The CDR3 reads CASSIGYTFYEQYF. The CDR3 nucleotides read TGTGCCAGTAGTATAGGATACACTTTCTACGAGCAGTACTTC.

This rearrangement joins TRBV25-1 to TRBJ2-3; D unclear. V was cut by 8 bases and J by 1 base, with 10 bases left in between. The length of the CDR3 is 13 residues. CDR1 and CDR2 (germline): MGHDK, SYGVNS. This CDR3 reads CASSRTGTDTQYF. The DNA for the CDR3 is TGTGCCAGCTCTCGAACGGGCACAGATACGCAGTATTTT.

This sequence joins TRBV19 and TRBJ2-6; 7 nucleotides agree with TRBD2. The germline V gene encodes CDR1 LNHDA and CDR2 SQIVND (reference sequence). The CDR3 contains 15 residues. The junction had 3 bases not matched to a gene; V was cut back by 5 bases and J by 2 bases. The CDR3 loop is CASSPREAGANVLTF. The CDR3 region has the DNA TGTGCCAGTAGTCCACGGGAGGCTGGGGCCAACGTCCTGACTTTC.

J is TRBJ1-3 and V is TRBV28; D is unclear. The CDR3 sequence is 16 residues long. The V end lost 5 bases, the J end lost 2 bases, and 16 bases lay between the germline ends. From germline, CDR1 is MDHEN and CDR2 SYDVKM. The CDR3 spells CASSLPRHLAGNTIYF. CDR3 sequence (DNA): TGTGCCAGCAGTCTGCCAAGGCATCTAGCTGGAAACACCATATATTTT.

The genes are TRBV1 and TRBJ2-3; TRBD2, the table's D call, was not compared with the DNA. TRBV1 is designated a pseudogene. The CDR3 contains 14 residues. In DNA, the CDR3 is TGCACCTTTAGACTCGGACTAGGAATAGATACGCAGTATTTT. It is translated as CTFRLGLGIDTQYF.

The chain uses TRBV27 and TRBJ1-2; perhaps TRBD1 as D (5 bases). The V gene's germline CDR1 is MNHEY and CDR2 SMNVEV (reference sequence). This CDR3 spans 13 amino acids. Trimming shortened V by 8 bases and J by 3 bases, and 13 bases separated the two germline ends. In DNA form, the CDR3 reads TGTGCCAGCTCCCGAAGGGGAGACTATGGCTACACCTTC. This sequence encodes CASSRRGDYGYTF.

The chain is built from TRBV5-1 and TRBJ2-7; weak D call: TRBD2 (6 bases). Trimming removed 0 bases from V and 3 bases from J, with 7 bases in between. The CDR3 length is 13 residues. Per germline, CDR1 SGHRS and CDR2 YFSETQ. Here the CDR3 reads CASSLGSGYEQYF. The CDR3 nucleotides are TGCGCCAGCAGCTTGGGTAGCGGCTACGAGCAGTACTTC.

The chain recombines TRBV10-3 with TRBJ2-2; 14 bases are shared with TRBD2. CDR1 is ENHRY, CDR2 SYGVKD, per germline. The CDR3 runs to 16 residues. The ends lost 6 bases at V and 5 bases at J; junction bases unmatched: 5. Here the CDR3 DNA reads TGTGCCATCAGAAAGGGACTAGCGGGAGATACCGGGGAGCTGTTTTTT. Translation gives CAIRKGLAGDTGELFF.

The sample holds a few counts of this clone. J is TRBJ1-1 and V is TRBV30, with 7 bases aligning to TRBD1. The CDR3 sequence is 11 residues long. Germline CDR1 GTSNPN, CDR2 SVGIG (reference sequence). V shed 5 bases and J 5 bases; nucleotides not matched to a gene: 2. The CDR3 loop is CAWDRVTEAFF. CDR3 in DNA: TGTGCCTGGGACAGGGTTACTGAAGCTTTCTTT.

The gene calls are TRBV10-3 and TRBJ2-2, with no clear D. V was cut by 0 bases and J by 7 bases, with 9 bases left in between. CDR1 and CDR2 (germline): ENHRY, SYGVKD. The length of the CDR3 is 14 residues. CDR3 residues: CAISESQQFGELFF. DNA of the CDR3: TGTGCCATCAGTGAGTCTCAACAGTTCGGGGAGCTGTTTTTT.

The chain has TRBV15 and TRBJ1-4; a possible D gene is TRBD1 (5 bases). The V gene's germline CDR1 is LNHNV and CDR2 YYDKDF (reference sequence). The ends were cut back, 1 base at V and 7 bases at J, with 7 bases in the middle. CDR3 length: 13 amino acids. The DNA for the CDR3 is TGTGCCACCAGCAGAGTCGGGGCTGAAAAACTGTTTTTT. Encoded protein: CATSRVGAEKLFF.

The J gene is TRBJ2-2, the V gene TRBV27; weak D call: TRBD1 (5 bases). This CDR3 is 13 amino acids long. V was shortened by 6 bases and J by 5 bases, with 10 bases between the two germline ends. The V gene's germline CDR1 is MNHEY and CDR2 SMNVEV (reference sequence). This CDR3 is CASSARATGELFF. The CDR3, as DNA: TGTGCCAGCAGCGCCAGGGCGACCGGGGAGCTGTTTTTT.

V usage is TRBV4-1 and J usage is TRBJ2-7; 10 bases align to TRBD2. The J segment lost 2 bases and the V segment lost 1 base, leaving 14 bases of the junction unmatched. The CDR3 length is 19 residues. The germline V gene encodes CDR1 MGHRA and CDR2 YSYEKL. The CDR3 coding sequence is TGCGCCAGCAGCCAAGCCCCTGGACTAGCGGACTTAGGGGCCTACGAGCAGTACTTC. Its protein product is CASSQAPGLADLGAYEQYF.